This T cell receptor beta chain is from a study of cytomegalovirus exposure and HLA in healthy donors. The PCR employed 60 Vbeta primers together with 13 Jbeta primers. Measured with immunoSEQ multiplex PCR; TCRdb has only the in-frame clones, and not every one. This table has 100,000 to 140,000 clones, roughly 80% appearing once. Study conclusions and caveats: Despite most TCR sequences being rare, some public TCRs occurred in many donors. Looking again later, the authors saw that most CMV-associated TCR beta chains seemed HLA-restricted. Follow-up analysis later connected one missense variant in DCLRE1C with trimming of TCR beta V- and J-genes.

About this clone: Its antigen is not identified.

Germline V CDR1 and CDR2: SGDLS, YYNGEE. The V gene lost 0 bases and the J gene lost 3 bases, with 10 bases spanning the gap. The CDR3 has 14 amino acids. Sequencing input: PBMCs. The chain combines TRBV9 with TRBJ2-7; D may be TRBD2 (5 bases). The source is a man in his thirties or forties in good health and CMV-seropositive. The CDR3 loop reads CASSVGTADYEQYF. In DNA form, the CDR3 reads TGTGCCAGCAGCGTAGGAACAGCGGACTACGAGCAGTACTTC.